What follows is one TCR beta chain and its context. The CDR3 spans 15 residues. CDR1 and CDR2 from the germline V gene are SEHNR and FQNEAQ (reference sequence). The junction had 14 bases not matched to a gene; V was cut back by 8 bases and J by 10 bases. These data are taken from a study of shared clonotypes between healthy human individuals. Study-wide context: The plates for each donor numbered three CD4 naive, three CD4 memory, two CD8 naive and one CD8 memory.

The genomic DNA of each subset was split evenly across several immunoSEQ plates. Data came from immunoSEQ multiplex PCR; TCRdb stores just in-frame clones and leaves some out. The data show under 700,000 clones, approximately 96% seen once. Terminally differentiated effector memory CD45RA+ cells were left out of the naive CD8 fraction, which was CD45RO-negative and positively selected for CCR7. The chain links TRBV7-9 to TRBJ1-4; 9 bases map to TRBD1. This receptor was obtained from a woman aged 25 to 39 in good health. What was sequenced was naive CD8+ T cells sorted from blood. The CDR3 protein is CASEDGTGIYRKLFF. The CDR3 nucleotides are TGTGCCAGCGAGGACGGGACAGGGATCTATCGAAAACTGTTTTTT. The whole variable domain, filled in from reference TRBV7-9 and TRBJ1-4, reads DTGVSQNPRHKITKRGQNVTFRCDPISEHNRLYWYRQTLGQGPEFLTYFQNEAQLEKSRLLSDRFSAERPKGSFSTLEIQRTEQGDSAMYLCASEDGTGIYRKLFFGSGTQLSVL.